This T cell receptor (beta chain) was found in a study of blood T cell repertoires in COVID-19. As for the study in general: The United States, Italy and Spain supplied acute and convalescent COVID-19 samples. Sources were T cells, B-cell-depleted T cells, or PBMCs; the material itself was cDNA or gDNA.

The authors' processing: Nucleated cell number was recorded as an estimate derived from reference gene primer amplification. Profiled with immunoSEQ multiplex PCR; TCRdb holds only in-frame clones, not every one. The V and J calls and clone size were taken over from that table, and D and trimming were inferred from the DNA. Counted here are 270,000 or so clones, 65% to 85% occurring once; the ten biggest clones make up about 1.6%. CDR1 and CDR2 (germline): MGHRA, YSYEKL. V dropped 5 bases and J dropped 2 bases, with 22 bases sitting between them. This CDR3 region has 18 residues. Patients at the Seattle site were enrolled during active infection and followed longitudinally.

The specimen was peripheral blood. The genes are TRBV4-1 and TRBJ1-3; D is perhaps TRBD1 (6 bases). The source is a human donor with COVID-19, enrolled during active disease. The donor label of this sample is uncertain. The chain's CDR3 is CASSSRRGLQGAGNTIYF. CDR3 sequence (DNA): TGCGCCAGCAGCTCCCGAAGGGGCTTACAGGGCGCTGGAAACACCATATATTTT.